This TCR beta chain was retrieved from a study of T cells in Graves' hyperthyroidism and ophthalmopathy. RNA transcripts yielded amplified TCR beta CDR3 regions. Using the HTBI primer set, a first-round RT-PCR was run on the TCR CDR3. MiXCR was run by TCRdb on the multiplex PCR reads, yielding one entry per CDR3 protein. The table lists approximately 430,000 distinct CDR3 sequences, 14% to 15% of them singletons. Study-level findings and limits: Among clonotypes expanded in thyroid above 0.001, most were also found in blood.

Trimming took 11 bases from V and 4 from J, leaving 14 bases between them. The CDR3 consists of 12 residues. Germline V gene sequence: CDR1 SEHNR, CDR2 FQNEAQ (reference sequence). Clinical Activity Scores of at least 3, NOSPECS grades of at least 4 and durations under 3 months characterized ophthalmopathy patients. The study left out patients who had uncontrolled infection, other autoimmune disease, pregnancy or lactation. Diagnoses were established using clinical symptoms, serum thyroxine and TRAb, thyroid ultrasound and orbital computed tomography. In regard to this clonotype: No antigen is known for it.

This TCR was recovered from a man younger than 35 with Graves' ophthalmopathy. Sequencing used blood. This chain joins TRBV7-9 and TRBJ1-1, with D possibly matching TRBD1 (6 bases). CDR3 coding DNA: TGTGCCGGAGTGGGGGGCGGCACTGAAGCTTTCTTT. Its translation: CAGVGGGTEAFF.